This T cell receptor beta chain was identified in a study of vaccination and CD4 T cells after COVID-19 (dated by TCRdb to between 2021 and 2022). In terms of the full investigation: Every convalescent patient had a positive nasal swab PCR test for SARS-CoV-2, with mild disease in 8 to 10 patients and severe disease in one. The convalescent cohort comprised six males and four females, including two Hispanic individuals, seven Caucasians, two Asians and one multiracial person. Each participant got two doses of either the Pfizer-BioNTech BNT162b2 vaccine (n=8) or the Moderna mRNA-1273 vaccine (n=2). Post-COVID blood samples were collected from convalescent patients a median of roughly 100 days after diagnosis, with a range of about 30 to 170 days. Post-vaccine blood samples were taken a median of about 77 days after the second vaccine dose, with a range of roughly 13 to 250 days. Culture stimuli were overlapping spike peptide pools from SARS-CoV-2 and from the common cold coronaviruses HCoV-NL63, HCoV-OC43 and HCoV-229E. In control cultures, a CEFX viral epitope pool was used as positive control, an HIV-1 Nef peptide pool was used as negative control, or no peptide was added. In under twelve COVID-19 convalescent patients and a handful of infection-naive healthy vaccine recipients, researchers compared the spike-specific CD4+ TCR repertoire from before mRNA vaccination with the repertoire from after.

The library was obtained by PCR. DNA from cultured CD4+ T cells underwent TCR sequencing with the Oncomine TCR Beta short-read assay at the Johns Hopkins FTIC core. The QIAamp micro DNA kit was used to extract genomic DNA from the cultured CD4+ T cells. Oncomine TCR Beta libraries made from cultured CD4+ T cells were pooled using unique dual indexes and sequenced on an Illumina iSeq 100. The original pipeline was this. Non-productive sequences were removed, and CDR3s not starting with C, not ending with F or W, or shorter than 7 amino acids were discarded. The MANAFEST web application was used to identify antigen-specific clonotypes by comparing peptide-stimulated wells against reference wells and other culture wells. Positive clones required FDR below 0.05, an odds ratio above 5, and productive frequency above 0.1% in at least two of three replicate wells. A clonotype counted as cross-reactive if it showed significant expansion both in the SARS-CoV-2 spike wells and in at least one common cold coronavirus spike condition. CDR3 homology was assessed with Levenshtein distances (stringdist) and unrooted phylogenetic trees (ape) in R version 3.6.1. TCRdb reran the public reads through fastp at Q25 and MiXCR, keeping productive beta chains. All rows with the same CDR3 protein become a single entry with the most common DNA and genes. The V and J calls and clone size are TCRdb's, not the authors'. The sample table contains about 6,300 distinct CDR3 sequences; only one count was recorded for around two thirds of them. The ten top clones hold around 45% of the sample.

The junction carries 15 bases between V and J, which are trimmed by 6 bases and 3 bases respectively. Including cysteine and phenylalanine, the CDR3 has 14 amino acids. The only DNA kept is the CDR3, 42 bases in frame from the first base. According to the germline V gene (reference sequence), CDR1 reads DFQATT and CDR2 reads SNEGSKA. As for this clonotype: Its antigen specificity is not known. It has no much larger one-base neighbor in the sample; base qualities were not kept.

Broad study findings and their caveats: Although the median number of SARS-CoV-2-reactive clonotypes went up from fewer than 25 after infection to roughly 40 after vaccination, the increase was not significant. The number of convalescent patients in the study was relatively small, and the study did not examine early timepoints following natural infection. In convalescent patients, nearly all vaccine-specific clones (304 of 307) were found to be mono-reactive for SARS-CoV-2 spike rather than cross-reactive with common cold coronaviruses. In convalescent patients, a median roughly 87% of post-vaccine SARS-CoV-2-reactive clones were detected only after vaccination, suggesting vaccine-specific priming.

The treatment or condition label, read with the paper, signifies: approximately 11-day PBMC culture with coronavirus spike peptide pools or control peptides (ViraFEST assay). The ViraFEST assay, used in the study, expanded antigen-specific T cells with peptide pools and then identified the expanded clonotypes through TCR sequencing. The convalescent patients' positive SARS-CoV-2 PCR tests fell between March and December 2020, which was before the Alpha, Beta and Delta variants emerged in the United States. Roughly 2.1 million PBMCs per well were cultured in IMDM with roughly 5% human AB serum and roughly 9.3 IU/ml IL-2, plus 10 ug/ml peptide pools. On days 3 and 7, half of the culture medium was replaced with fresh IL-2-containing medium. Once the cells had been in culture for about 10 days, the EasySep CD4+ T cell isolation kit was used to isolate CD4+ T cells by negative selection. PBMCs were separated from whole blood using Ficoll-Paque Plus gradient centrifugation and then either used fresh or cryopreserved at -140C. In general, triplicate wells were set up for every culture condition.

What was sequenced was CD4+ T cells from blood, cultured in vitro. The chain couples TRBV20-1 to TRBJ1-5; the D gene assignment is ambiguous. This TCR derives from a human donor who had recovered from COVID-19. DNA sequence: TGCAGTGCGCACACCCGACCGGCCAATCAGCCCCAGCATTTT. It is translated as CSAHTRPANQPQHF.